The clone carrying this T cell receptor (beta chain) showed up many times. Its target is not known. Authors of the study amplified TCR beta CDR3 regions from RNA transcripts. Primed by the HTBI set, a first-round RT-PCR was run on the TCR CDR3. A single record per CDR3 protein comes from TCRdb applying MiXCR to the multiplex PCR reads. The sample yields roughly 420,000 distinct CDR3 sequences, approximately 14% seen once. The sample is drawn from a study of T cells in Graves' hyperthyroidism and ophthalmopathy. Across the whole study: The blood sample was taken at first diagnosis, before treatment began.

The study based diagnoses on clinical symptoms, serum thyroxine and TRAb, thyroid ultrasound and orbital computed tomography. 8.5 to 10 ml of fresh peripheral blood supplied the PBMCs. The study's findings and limits: Stable hyperthyroidism was separated from ophthalmopathy by a model based on 13 V-J features.

Germline V gene lookup returns CDR1 LGHDT and CDR2 YNNKEL (reference sequence). Deletions cut 4 bases from V and 5 bases from J, with 10 bases between. The CDR3 totals 13 residues. The V call is TRBV3-1, the J call TRBJ2-3, with D uncertain. Material: blood. This clonotype was sampled from a woman aged 18-29 years with Graves' hyperthyroidism. The CDR3 reads CASSRRGGDTQYF. The CDR3 nucleotides are TGTGCCAGCAGCCGAAGAGGTGGAGATACGCAGTATTTT.